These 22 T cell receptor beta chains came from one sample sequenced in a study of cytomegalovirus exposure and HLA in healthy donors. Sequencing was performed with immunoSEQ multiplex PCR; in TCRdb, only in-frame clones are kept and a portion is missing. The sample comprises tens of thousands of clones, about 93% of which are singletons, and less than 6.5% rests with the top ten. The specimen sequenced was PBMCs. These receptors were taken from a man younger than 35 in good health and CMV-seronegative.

Here the CDR3 DNA reads TGTGCCAGCAGTACTCAGTCTAGGCAGCCCCAGCATTTT. Residues: CASSTQSRQPQHF. The J gene is TRBJ1-5, the V gene TRBV27; D remains ambiguous. The ends were cut back, 5 bases at V and 7 bases at J, with 12 bases in the middle. Germline V lookup: CDR1 MNHEY, CDR2 SMNVEV (reference sequence). This CDR3 has 13 residues.

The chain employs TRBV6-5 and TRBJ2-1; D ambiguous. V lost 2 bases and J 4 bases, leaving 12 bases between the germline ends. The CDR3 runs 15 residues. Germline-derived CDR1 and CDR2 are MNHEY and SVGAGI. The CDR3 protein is CASSYAERRYNEQFF. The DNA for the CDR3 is TGTGCCAGCAGTTACGCGGAGAGAAGATACAATGAGCAGTTCTTC.

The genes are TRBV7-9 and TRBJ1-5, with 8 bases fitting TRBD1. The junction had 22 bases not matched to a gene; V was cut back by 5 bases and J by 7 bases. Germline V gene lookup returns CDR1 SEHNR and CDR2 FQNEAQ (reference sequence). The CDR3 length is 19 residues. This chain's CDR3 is CASSRGWAGGSGPNQPQHF. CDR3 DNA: TGTGCCAGCAGCCGGGGATGGGCAGGGGGCTCTGGGCCTAACCAGCCCCAGCATTTT.

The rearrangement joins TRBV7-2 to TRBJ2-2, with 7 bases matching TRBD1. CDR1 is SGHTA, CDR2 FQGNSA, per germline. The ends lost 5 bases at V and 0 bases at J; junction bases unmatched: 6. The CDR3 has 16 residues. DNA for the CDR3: TGTGCCAGCAGCCGTACCGGGACAGCGAACACCGGGGAGCTGTTTTTT. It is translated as CASSRTGTANTGELFF.

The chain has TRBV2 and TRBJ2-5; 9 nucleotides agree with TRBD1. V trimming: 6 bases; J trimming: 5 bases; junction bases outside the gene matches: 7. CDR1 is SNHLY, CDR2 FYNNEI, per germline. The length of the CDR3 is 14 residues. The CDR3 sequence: CASSRDREVETQYF. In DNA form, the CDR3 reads TGTGCCAGCAGCAGGGACAGGGAAGTGGAGACCCAGTACTTC. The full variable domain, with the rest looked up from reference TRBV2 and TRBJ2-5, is EPEVTQTPSHQVTQMGQEVILRCVPISNHLYFYWYRQILGQKVEFLVSFYNNEISEKSEIFDDQFSVERPDGSNFTLKIRSTKLEDSAMYFCASSRDREVETQYFGPGTRLLVL.

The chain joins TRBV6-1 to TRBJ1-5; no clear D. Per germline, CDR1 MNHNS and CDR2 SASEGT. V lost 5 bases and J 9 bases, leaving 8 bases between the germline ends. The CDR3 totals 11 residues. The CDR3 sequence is CASSSLGPQHF. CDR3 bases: TGTGCCAGCAGTTCCCTAGGGCCCCAGCATTTT.

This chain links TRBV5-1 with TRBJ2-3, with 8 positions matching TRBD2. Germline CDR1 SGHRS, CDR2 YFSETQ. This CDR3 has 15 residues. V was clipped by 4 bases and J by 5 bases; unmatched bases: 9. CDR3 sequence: CASSPPGGQRDTQYF. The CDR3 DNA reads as TGCGCCAGCAGCCCCCCGGGGGGGCAGAGAGATACGCAGTATTTT.

The DNA of the CDR3 is TGTGCCAGCAGCCCCCGGACTAGCTACAATGAGCAGTTCTTC. Residues: CASSPRTSYNEQFF. The chain uses TRBV7-9 and TRBJ2-1, with 7 positions matching TRBD2. This CDR3 is 14 amino acids long. The ends lost 5 bases at V and 3 bases at J; junction bases unmatched: 4. CDR1 and CDR2 (germline): SEHNR, FQNEAQ (reference sequence).

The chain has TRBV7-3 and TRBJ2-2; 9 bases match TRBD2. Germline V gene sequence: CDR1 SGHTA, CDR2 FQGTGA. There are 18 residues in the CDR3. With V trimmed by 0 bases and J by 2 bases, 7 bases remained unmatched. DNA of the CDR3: TGTGCCAGCAGCTTAACCCCTACTAGCGGGCTTAACACCGGGGAGCTGTTTTTT. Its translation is CASSLTPTSGLNTGELFF. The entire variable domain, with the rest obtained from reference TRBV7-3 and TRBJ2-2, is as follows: GAGVSQTPSNKVTEKGKYVELRCDPISGHTALYWYRQSLGQGPEFLIYFQGTGAADDSGLPNDRFFAVRPEGSVSTLKIQRTERGDSAVYLCASSLTPTSGLNTGELFFGEGSRLTVL.

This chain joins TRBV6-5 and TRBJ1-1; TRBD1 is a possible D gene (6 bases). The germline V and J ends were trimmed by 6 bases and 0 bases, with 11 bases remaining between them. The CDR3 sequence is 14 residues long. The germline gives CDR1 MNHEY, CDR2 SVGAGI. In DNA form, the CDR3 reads TGTGCCAGCAGGGGCAGGGGCCTGAACACTGAAGCTTTCTTT. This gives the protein CASRGRGLNTEAFF.

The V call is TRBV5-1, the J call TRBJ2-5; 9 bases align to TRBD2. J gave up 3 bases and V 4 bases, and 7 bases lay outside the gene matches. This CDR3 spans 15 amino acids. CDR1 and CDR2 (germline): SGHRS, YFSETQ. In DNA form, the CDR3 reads TGCGCCAGCAGCCCGGAGGGACTAGCCGAAGAGACCCAGTACTTC. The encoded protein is CASSPEGLAEETQYF.

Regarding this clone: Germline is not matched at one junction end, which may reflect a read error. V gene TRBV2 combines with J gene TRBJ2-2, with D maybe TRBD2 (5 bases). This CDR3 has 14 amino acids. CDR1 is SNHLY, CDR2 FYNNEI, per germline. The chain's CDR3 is CASSEADKHRGAVF. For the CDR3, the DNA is TGTGCCAGCAGTGAAGCGGATAAACACCGGGGAGCTGTTTTT.

CDR3 coding DNA: TGCGCCAGCAGCCAGGCAGGGGCGGTCTATTCACCCCTCCACTTT. It specifies CASSQAGAVYSPLHF. The chain carries TRBV4-3 and TRBJ1-6; D perhaps matches TRBD1 (6 bases). The length of the CDR3 is 15 residues. V lost 3 bases and J lost 8, with 14 bases in between. From germline, CDR1 is LGHNA and CDR2 YSLEER.

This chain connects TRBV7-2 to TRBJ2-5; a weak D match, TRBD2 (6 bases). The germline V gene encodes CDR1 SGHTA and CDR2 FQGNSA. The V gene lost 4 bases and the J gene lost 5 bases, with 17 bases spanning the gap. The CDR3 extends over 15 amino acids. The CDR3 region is CASSSGRGVRETQYF. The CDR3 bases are TGTGCCAGCAGCTCGGGACGCGGGGTACGGGAGACCCAGTACTTC.

In DNA, the CDR3 is TGTGCCAGCAGTTTAGGGAAGCGGGAGCGGCCCTACAATGAGCAGTTCTTC. This sequence encodes CASSLGKRERPYNEQFF. The chain uses TRBV28 and TRBJ2-1, with TRBD2 matching 8 bases. After removal of 2 bases from V and 2 bases from J, the junction contained 8 bases not matched to a gene. This CDR3 has 17 residues. Germline CDR1 reads MDHEN; CDR2 reads SYDVKM.

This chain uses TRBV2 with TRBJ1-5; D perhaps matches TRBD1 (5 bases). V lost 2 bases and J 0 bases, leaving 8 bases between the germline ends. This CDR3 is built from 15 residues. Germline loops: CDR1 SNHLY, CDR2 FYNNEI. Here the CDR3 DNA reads TGTGCCAGCAGTGAACCCAGGGCTAGCAATCAGCCCCAGCATTTT. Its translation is CASSEPRASNQPQHF. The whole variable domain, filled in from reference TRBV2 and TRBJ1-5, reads EPEVTQTPSHQVTQMGQEVILRCVPISNHLYFYWYRQILGQKVEFLVSFYNNEISEKSEIFDDQFSVERPDGSNFTLKIRSTKLEDSAMYFCASSEPRASNQPQHFGDGTRLSIL.

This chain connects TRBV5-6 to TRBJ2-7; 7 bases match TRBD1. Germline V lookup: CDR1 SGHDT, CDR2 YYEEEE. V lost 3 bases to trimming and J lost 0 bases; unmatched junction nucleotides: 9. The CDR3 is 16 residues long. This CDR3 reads CASSSRGAGGSYEQYF. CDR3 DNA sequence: TGTGCCAGCAGCTCCCGAGGGGCAGGGGGCTCCTACGAGCAGTACTTC.

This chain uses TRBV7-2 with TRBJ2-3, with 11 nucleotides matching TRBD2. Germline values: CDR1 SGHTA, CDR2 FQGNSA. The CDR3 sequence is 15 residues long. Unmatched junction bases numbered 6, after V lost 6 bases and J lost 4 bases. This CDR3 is CASSSTSGSADTQYF. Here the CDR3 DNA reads TGTGCCAGCAGTTCCACTAGCGGGAGCGCAGATACGCAGTATTTT.

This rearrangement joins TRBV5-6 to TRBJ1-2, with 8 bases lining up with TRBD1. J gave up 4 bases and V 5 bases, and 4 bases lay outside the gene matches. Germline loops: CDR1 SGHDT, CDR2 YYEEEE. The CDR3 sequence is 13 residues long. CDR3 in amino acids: CASRLGQGYGYTF. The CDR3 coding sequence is TGTGCCAGCAGACTCGGACAGGGCTATGGCTACACCTTC.

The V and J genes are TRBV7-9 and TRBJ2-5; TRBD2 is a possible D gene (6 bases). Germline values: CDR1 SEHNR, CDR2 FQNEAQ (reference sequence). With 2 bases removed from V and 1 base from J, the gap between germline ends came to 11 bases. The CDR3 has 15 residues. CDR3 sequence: CASSLSLALQETQYF. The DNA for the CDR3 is TGTGCCAGCAGCTTAAGTCTAGCGCTCCAAGAGACCCAGTACTTC. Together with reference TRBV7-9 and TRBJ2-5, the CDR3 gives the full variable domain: DTGVSQNPRHKITKRGQNVTFRCDPISEHNRLYWYRQTLGQGPEFLTYFQNEAQLEKSRLLSDRFSAERPKGSFSTLEIQRTEQGDSAMYLCASSLSLALQETQYFGPGTRLLVL.

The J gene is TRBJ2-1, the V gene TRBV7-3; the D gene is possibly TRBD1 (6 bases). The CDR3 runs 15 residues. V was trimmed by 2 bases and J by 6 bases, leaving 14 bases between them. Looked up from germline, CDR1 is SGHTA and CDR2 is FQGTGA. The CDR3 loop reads CASSLGSDRTNEQFF. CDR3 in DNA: TGTGCCAGCAGCTTAGGTAGTGACAGGACCAATGAGCAGTTCTTC.

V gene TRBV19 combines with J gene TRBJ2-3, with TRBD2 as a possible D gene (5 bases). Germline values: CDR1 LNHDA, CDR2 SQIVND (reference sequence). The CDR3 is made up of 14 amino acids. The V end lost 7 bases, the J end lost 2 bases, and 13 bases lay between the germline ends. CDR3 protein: CASTPRELTDTQYF. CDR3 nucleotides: TGTGCCAGTACCCCCCGGGAACTCACAGATACGCAGTATTTT.